One sample yielded the 2 T cell receptor beta chains listed below, sequenced in a study of blood T cells in healthy people across ages. Alongside a J-beta primer mix, a sample-barcoded 5' primer served in a second PCR lasting roughly 7 to 11 cycles. TCRdb re-called the 5' RACE reads with MiXCR, one entry per CDR3 protein. The repertoire holds fewer than 1,200,000 distinct CDR3 sequences, with 25% as singletons. These data are also associated with another study on T cells of mothers and their children.

The specimen sequenced was blood. These receptors were obtained from a girl aged 2 to 9 in good health.

A few counts support this clonotype. The J gene is TRBJ2-1, the V gene TRBV20-1; 10 positions agree with TRBD2. J gave up 12 bases and V 6 bases, and 2 bases lay outside the gene matches. CDR1 and CDR2 (germline): DFQATT, SNEGSKA (reference sequence). This CDR3 is 10 amino acids long. CDR3 protein: CSAIAGGQFF. The CDR3 DNA reads TGCAGTGCCATAGCGGGGGGGCAGTTCTTC.

The chain is built from TRBV20-1 and TRBJ1-6; D gene ambiguous. CDR1 DFQATT and CDR2 SNEGSKA come from the germline V gene (reference sequence). V was shortened by 5 bases and J by 10 bases, with 21 bases between the two germline ends. The CDR3 extends over 15 amino acids. The CDR3 coding sequence is TGCAGTGCTCCTGGGCGGCCGGGGTTTGGGTCACCCCTCCACTTT. This encodes CSAPGRPGFGSPLHF.